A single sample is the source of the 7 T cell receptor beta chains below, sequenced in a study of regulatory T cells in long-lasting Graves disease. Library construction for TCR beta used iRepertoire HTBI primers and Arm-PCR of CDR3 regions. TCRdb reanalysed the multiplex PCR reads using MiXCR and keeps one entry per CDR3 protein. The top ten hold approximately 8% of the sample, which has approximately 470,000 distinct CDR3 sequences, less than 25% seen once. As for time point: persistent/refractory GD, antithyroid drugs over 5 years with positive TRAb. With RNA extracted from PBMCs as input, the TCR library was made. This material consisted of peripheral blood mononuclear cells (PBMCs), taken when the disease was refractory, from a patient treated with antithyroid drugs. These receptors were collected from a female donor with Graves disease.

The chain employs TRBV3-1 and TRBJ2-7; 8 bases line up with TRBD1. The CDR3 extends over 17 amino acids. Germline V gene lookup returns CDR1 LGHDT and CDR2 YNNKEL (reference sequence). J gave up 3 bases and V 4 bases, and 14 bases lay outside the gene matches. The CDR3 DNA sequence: TGTGCCAGCAGCCGCTGGACAGGGATTCCCTCATTCTACGAGCAGTACTTC. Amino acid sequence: CASSRWTGIPSFYEQYF.

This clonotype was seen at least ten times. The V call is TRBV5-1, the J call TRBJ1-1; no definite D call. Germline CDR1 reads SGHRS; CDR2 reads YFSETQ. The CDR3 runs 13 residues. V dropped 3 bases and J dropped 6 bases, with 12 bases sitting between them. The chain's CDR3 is CASSSLPGSEAFF. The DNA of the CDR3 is TGCGCCAGCAGCTCTTTACCTGGGTCTGAAGCTTTCTTT.

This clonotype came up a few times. CDR3 coding DNA: TGTGCCAGCAGTTACGAGGCAGTAGATAACGGCTACGAGCAGTACTTC. The encoded protein is CASSYEAVDNGYEQYF. The V and J genes are TRBV6-2 or TRBV6-3 and TRBJ2-7, with no clear D. In germline, CDR1 is MNHEY, CDR2 SVGEGT. Trimming took off 2 bases at V and 3 bases at J, with 17 bases between the two ends. The CDR3 is 16 amino acids.

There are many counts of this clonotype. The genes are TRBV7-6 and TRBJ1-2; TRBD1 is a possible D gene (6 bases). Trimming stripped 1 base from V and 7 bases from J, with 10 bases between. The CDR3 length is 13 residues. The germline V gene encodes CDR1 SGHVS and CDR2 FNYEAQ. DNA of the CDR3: TGTGCCAGCAGCTTAGAGGGGGGCGGTGGCTACACCTTC. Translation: CASSLEGGGGYTF.

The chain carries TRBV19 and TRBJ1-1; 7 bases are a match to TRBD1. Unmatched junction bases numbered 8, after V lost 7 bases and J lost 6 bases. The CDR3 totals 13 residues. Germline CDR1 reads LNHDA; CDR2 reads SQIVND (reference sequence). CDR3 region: CASKSGGPSEAFF. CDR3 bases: TGTGCCAGTAAGTCAGGGGGACCTTCTGAAGCTTTCTTT. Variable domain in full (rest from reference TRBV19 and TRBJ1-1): DGGITQSPKYLFRKEGQNVTLSCEQNLNHDAMYWYRQDPGQGLRLIYYSQIVNDFQKGDIAEGYSVSREKKESFPLTVTSAQKNPTAFYLCASKSGGPSEAFFGQGTRLTVV.

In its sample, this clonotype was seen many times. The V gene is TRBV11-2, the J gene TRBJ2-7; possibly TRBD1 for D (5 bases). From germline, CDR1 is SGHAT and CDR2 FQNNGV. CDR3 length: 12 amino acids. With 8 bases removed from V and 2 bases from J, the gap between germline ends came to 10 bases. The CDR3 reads CASQRQTYEQYF. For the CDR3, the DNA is TGTGCCAGCCAGAGACAGACCTACGAGCAGTACTTC.

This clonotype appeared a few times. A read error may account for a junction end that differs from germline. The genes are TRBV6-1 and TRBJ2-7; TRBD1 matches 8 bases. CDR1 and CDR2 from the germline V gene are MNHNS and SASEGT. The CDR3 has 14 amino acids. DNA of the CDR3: TGTGCCAGCAGTGCCGGGACAGGTGTTCTTGAGCGGTACTTC. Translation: CASSAGTGVLERYF.